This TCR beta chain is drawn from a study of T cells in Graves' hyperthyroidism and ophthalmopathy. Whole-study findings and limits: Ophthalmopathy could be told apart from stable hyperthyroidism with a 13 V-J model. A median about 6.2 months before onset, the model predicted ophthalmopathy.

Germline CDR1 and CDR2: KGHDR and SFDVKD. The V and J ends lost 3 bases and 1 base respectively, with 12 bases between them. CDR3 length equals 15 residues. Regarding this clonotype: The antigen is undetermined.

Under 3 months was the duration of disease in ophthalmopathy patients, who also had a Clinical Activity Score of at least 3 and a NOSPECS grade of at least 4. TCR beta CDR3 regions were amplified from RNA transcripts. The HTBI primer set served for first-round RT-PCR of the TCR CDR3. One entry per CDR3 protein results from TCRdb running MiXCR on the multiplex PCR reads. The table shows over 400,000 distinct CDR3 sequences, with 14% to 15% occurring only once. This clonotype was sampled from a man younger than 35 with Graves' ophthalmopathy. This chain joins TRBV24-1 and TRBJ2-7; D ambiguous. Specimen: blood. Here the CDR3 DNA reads TGTGCCACCAGTGATGCTAGGGCCCTTTCCTACGAGCAGTACTTC. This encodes CATSDARALSYEQYF.